This T cell receptor beta chain was sequenced during a study of identical twins. Overall study results and limits: Whereas memory repertoires showed no such difference, abundant cord blood beta clonotypes carried fewer insertions. The same donors were not followed; conclusions instead depended on cross-sectional statistical analysis. Analyses of zero insertions could, in part, be confounded by invariant MAIT and iNKT cells.

This CDR3 spans 15 amino acids. Germline assignment: CDR1 LGHDT and CDR2 YNNKEL (reference sequence). Trimming left V 1 base short and J 3 bases short, with 9 bases between. Unique molecular identifiers were in the cDNA, with template-switch universal primer binding. TCRdb redid the calling of the 5' RACE reads with MiXCR, one entry per CDR3 protein. Of about 220,000 distinct CDR3 sequences in the sample, approximately 7.8% were seen once. This clonotype was recorded a few times. Its antigen remains unidentified. These records were also assigned to another study, of yellow fever vaccine responses in identical twins.

The receptor comes from a woman under 30 in good health. Sequencing was done on a sample of CD8+ T cells sorted from blood. J is TRBJ2-2 and V is TRBV3-1; unclear D gene. Here the CDR3 reads CASSQGGTHTGELFF. DNA for the CDR3: TGTGCCAGCAGCCAAGGTGGAACACACACCGGGGAGCTGTTTTTT.